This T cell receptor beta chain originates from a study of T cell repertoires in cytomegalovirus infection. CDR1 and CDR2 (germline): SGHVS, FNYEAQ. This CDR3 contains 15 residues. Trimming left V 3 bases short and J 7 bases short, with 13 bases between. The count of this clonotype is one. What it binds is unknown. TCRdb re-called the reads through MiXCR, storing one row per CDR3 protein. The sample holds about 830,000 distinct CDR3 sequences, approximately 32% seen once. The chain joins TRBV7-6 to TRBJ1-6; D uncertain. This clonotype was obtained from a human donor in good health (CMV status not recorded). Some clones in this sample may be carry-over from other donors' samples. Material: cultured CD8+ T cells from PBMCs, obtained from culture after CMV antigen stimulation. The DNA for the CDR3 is TGTGCCAGCAGCTTCTATAGGGTAGACAATTCACCCCTCCACTTT. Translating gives CASSFYRVDNSPLHF.